This T cell receptor beta chain originates from a study of cytomegalovirus exposure and HLA in healthy donors. This CDR3 is 16 amino acids long. V was clipped by 5 bases and J by 4 bases; unmatched bases: 7. Per the germline V gene, CDR1 is MNHNY and CDR2 is SVGAGI (reference sequence). A remark on this clone: The antigen is not known.

General study results and limits: Across donors, sequencing depth was assumed by presence/absence analyses to be roughly uniform. When analyzed later, the rates of TCR association showed variation by HLA locus, with DRB1 the most and HLA-C the fewest.

Primers included in the PCR were 60 Vbeta and 13 Jbeta primers. Per the study methods: Roughly 73 million unique TCR beta chains, about 11 million of them shared, were counted by a later analysis. The table came from immunoSEQ multiplex PCR; TCRdb's copy has only in-frame clones and leaves some out. That table furnishes V, J and clone size, whereas the DNA furnished D and trimming. The sample yields around 120,000 clones, roughly 76% seen once. The specimen sequenced was PBMCs. The sequence came from a man aged 50 to 59 in good health and CMV-seropositive. The rearrangement links TRBV6-6 to TRBJ2-3; 12 bases align to TRBD2. CDR3 protein: CASSRLAGEPPDTQYF. CDR3 nucleotides: TGTGCCAGCAGTCGACTAGCGGGAGAACCCCCAGATACGCAGTATTTT.